This T cell receptor beta chain is drawn from a study of shared clonotypes between healthy human individuals. On the study more broadly: CD4 naive and memory got three plates each, CD8 naive two, CD8 memory one. Study-level findings and limits: Few donors limited the genetic and exposure-history diversity represented. Clonotypes shared by all four sorted-subset donors had higher generation probabilities than non-shared clonotypes.

The table came from immunoSEQ multiplex PCR; TCRdb's copy has only in-frame clones and leaves some out. The data hold about 2.2 million clones, with around 93% observed a single time. On this clone: The antigen is unknown.

Naivety among CD8 cells was defined by CD45RO negativity and positive CCR7 selection, thereby excluding terminally differentiated effector memory CD45RA+ cells. The CDR3 length is 14 residues. Per germline, CDR1 SGHNT and CDR2 YYREEE (reference sequence). V lost 0 bases to trimming and J lost 9 bases, with 13 bases between them. The sample comprised naive CD8+ T cells from PBMCs. This TCR was sampled from a man in his late teens or twenties in good health. Some clones in this sample may be carry-over from other donors' samples. The chain has TRBV5-4 and TRBJ2-1, with D uncertain. The CDR3 reads CASSLVEGLGEQFF. The CDR3 DNA is TGTGCCAGCAGCTTGGTGGAAGGGTTGGGTGAGCAGTTCTTC.